Here is one TCR beta chain with its context. Antigen unknown. Some clones are missing from TCRdb's copy, which holds only in-frame ones; the method was immunoSEQ multiplex PCR. This sample has about 97,000 clones, with around 88% found just once. V lost 8 bases and J 1 base, leaving 12 bases between the germline ends. The CDR3 consists of 14 residues. Per germline, CDR1 SGHTA and CDR2 FQGNSA. These data are taken from a study of T cell responses to AZD1222 COVID-19 vaccine. General study results and limits: Donors skewed white British and female; clonal diversity was possibly underestimated. The peak T cell response came first, and repertoires were sampled only after it.

This sequence was found in an adult in good health. The V gene is TRBV7-2, the J gene TRBJ1-3; D ambiguous. The material was peripheral blood, obtained on day 0 of AZD1222 vaccination. CDR3 residues: CASRQGPSGNTIYF. For the CDR3, the DNA is TGTGCCAGCCGCCAAGGCCCGTCTGGAAACACCATATATTTT.